Presented here are 28 T cell receptor beta chains from one specimen sequenced in a study of sequential checkpoint blockade in melanoma. Sample treatment: randomized to nivolumab then ipilimumab (arm A) or the reverse (arm B). TCRdb's table, derived via immunoSEQ multiplex PCR, lists solely in-frame clones and lacks some. The sample lists around 10,000 clones, 24% occurring once. The material sequenced was tumor tissue (inferred from file names), taken from a patient given nivolumab and ipilimumab in sequence. The receptor source for this set is a human donor with melanoma.

This clone was seen once. The chain recombines TRBV18 with TRBJ2-2, with D perhaps given as TRBD1 or TRBD2 (5 bases each). The length of the CDR3 is 14 residues. V was pared by 3 bases and J by 4 bases, with 9 bases between. Per the germline V gene, CDR1 is KGHSH and CDR2 is LQKENI. As DNA, the CDR3 is TGTGCCAGCTCACCTCTGGGGACCACCGGGGAGCTGTTTTTT. Its translation: CASSPLGTTGELFF. The full variable domain, in which reference TRBV18 and TRBJ2-2 provide the parts outside the CDR3, is NAGVMQNPRHLVRRRGQEARLRCSPMKGHSHVYWYRQLPEEGLKFMVYLQKENIIDESGMPKERFSAEFPKEGPSILRIQQVVRGDSAAYFCASSPLGTTGELFFGEGSRLTVL.

The rearrangement uses TRBV9 and TRBJ2-3; the D gene is possibly TRBD2 (7 bases). Trimming pared 1 base from V and 0 bases from J, leaving 9 bases between. The CDR3 extends over 15 amino acids. Per germline, CDR1 SGDLS and CDR2 YYNGEE. The CDR3 nucleotides read TGTGCCAGCAGCGTACGGGGGGCTAGCACAGATACGCAGTATTTT. Protein sequence: CASSVRGASTDTQYF.

This clone was observed a few times. The CDR3 protein is CASSVAPVSYEQYF. Here the CDR3 DNA reads TGTGCCAGCAGCGTAGCGCCAGTCTCCTACGAGCAGTACTTC. The chain uses TRBV9 and TRBJ2-7; D is undetermined. Trimming left V 0 bases short and J 0 bases short, with 7 bases between. The CDR3 loop spans 14 amino acids. Germline lookup yields CDR1 SGDLS and CDR2 YYNGEE.

This clone was seen a handful of times. V gene TRBV6-8 combines with J gene TRBJ2-2; 7 bases fit TRBD1. Germline CDR1 MNHGY, CDR2 SAAAGT. The V gene end was trimmed by 5 bases and the J gene end by 4 bases; junction bases not matched to a gene: 4. This CDR3 region has 14 residues. Here the CDR3 reads CASSNPGGTGELFF. The CDR3 DNA is TGTGCCAGCAGTAATCCAGGGGGCACCGGGGAGCTGTTTTTT.

This clone was seen a few times. The chain couples TRBV6-8 to TRBJ1-1; D call uncertain. The CDR3 loop spans 16 amino acids. Germline V gives CDR1 MNHGY, CDR2 SAAAGT. V shed 2 bases and J shed 4 bases, with 17 bases lying between them. The CDR3 reads CASSYAPPPGGTEAFF. In DNA, the CDR3 is TGTGCCAGCAGTTACGCTCCACCGCCGGGAGGCACTGAAGCTTTCTTT.

The chain recombines TRBV19 with TRBJ2-3; no definite D call. CDR1 is LNHDA, CDR2 SQIVND, per germline (reference sequence). V was cut by 2 bases and J by 0 bases, with 9 bases left in between. The length of the CDR3 is 15 residues. CDR3 in amino acids: CASSISGPSTDTQYF. CDR3 in DNA: TGTGCCAGTAGTATATCGGGTCCTAGCACAGATACGCAGTATTTT.

The V gene is TRBV18, the J gene TRBJ1-1, with 7 positions matching TRBD1. The length of the CDR3 is 17 residues. The junction had 10 bases not matched to a gene; V was cut back by 3 bases and J by 0 bases. The V gene's germline CDR1 is KGHSH and CDR2 LQKENI. CDR3 amino acids: CASSPRRQGTMNTEAFF. Here the CDR3 DNA reads TGTGCCAGCTCACCGAGAAGACAGGGTACGATGAACACTGAAGCTTTCTTT.

Judged by abundance, this clone is medium-sized. This chain uses TRBV30 with TRBJ1-1; TRBD1 might be the D (5 bases). This CDR3 region has 12 residues. V lost 5 bases and J lost 7, with 14 bases in between. Germline CDR1 reads GTSNPN; CDR2 reads SVGIG (reference sequence). The CDR3 DNA reads as TGTGCCTGGGGACTAGGCGGGGGTGAAGCTTTCTTT. It codes for CAWGLGGGEAFF.

The V call is TRBV11-3, the J call TRBJ2-3; 7 nucleotides agree with TRBD1. The germline gives CDR1 SGHNT, CDR2 YENEEA. V was pared by 5 bases and J by 0 bases, with 5 bases of the junction left unmatched. This CDR3 is 15 amino acids long. CDR3 region: CASSPTDRSTDTQYF. In nucleotides, the CDR3 is TGTGCCAGCAGCCCTACGGACAGGAGCACAGATACGCAGTATTTT.

This chain connects TRBV11-3 to TRBJ1-1; D might be TRBD1 (5 bases). Germline V gene lookup returns CDR1 SGHNT and CDR2 YENEEA. There are 14 residues in the CDR3. The V end was cut by 6 bases, the J end by 0 bases, with 11 bases between. The CDR3 protein is CASRSGGVNTEAFF. The CDR3 region has the DNA TGTGCCAGCAGGTCCGGGGGGGTGAACACTGAAGCTTTCTTT.

This clone was detected a few times. The chain carries TRBV5-1 and TRBJ2-1, with a possible D match to TRBD2 (5 bases). Deletions cut 0 bases from V and 3 bases from J, with 10 bases between. In germline, CDR1 is SGHRS, CDR2 YFSETQ. This CDR3 has 15 residues. Here the CDR3 reads CASSLGAVGYNEQFF. CDR3 in DNA: TGCGCCAGCAGCTTGGGAGCGGTCGGCTACAATGAGCAGTTCTTC.

This clone is deemed large. The chain couples TRBV9 to TRBJ2-1; 7 bases line up with TRBD1. Unmatched junction bases numbered 6, after V lost 2 bases and J lost 7 bases. The germline CDR1 and CDR2 sequences are SGDLS and YYNGEE. The CDR3 totals 14 residues. CDR3 nucleotide sequence: TGTGCCAGCAGCGTTATGACAGGGTGGAATGAGCAGTTCTTC. This gives the protein CASSVMTGWNEQFF. Variable domain in full (rest from reference TRBV9 and TRBJ2-1): DSGVTQTPKHLITATGQRVTLRCSPRSGDLSVYWYQQSLDQGLQFLIQYYNGEERAKGNILERFSAQQFPDLHSELNLSSLELGDSALYFCASSVMTGWNEQFFGPGTRLTVL.

The rearrangement joins TRBV10-2 to TRBJ2-5, with TRBD2 matching 12 bases. The germline V gene has CDR1 WSHSY and CDR2 SAAADI. CDR3 length: 20 amino acids. V trimming: 2 bases; J trimming: 6 bases; junction bases outside the gene matches: 19. CDR3 sequence: CASSERREGLAGMNRKTQYF. The CDR3 DNA reads as TGCGCCAGCAGTGAGCGAAGGGAGGGACTAGCGGGCATGAATCGAAAGACCCAGTACTTC.

The genes are TRBV28 and TRBJ2-6; D ambiguous. The CDR3 contains 15 residues. Germline loops: CDR1 MDHEN, CDR2 SYDVKM. V shed 6 bases and J shed 2 bases, with 11 bases lying between them. CDR3 loop: CASSTNTPGANVLTF. DNA of the CDR3: TGTGCCAGCAGCACGAACACTCCTGGGGCCAACGTCCTGACTTTC.

This chain uses TRBV7-7 with TRBJ2-2; TRBD2 aligns across 8 bases. Looked up from germline, CDR1 is SSHAT and CDR2 is FNYEAQ (reference sequence). Unmatched junction bases numbered 5, after V lost 5 bases and J lost 3 bases. The CDR3 has 15 amino acids. The CDR3 region is CASSPSGSYTGELFF. The CDR3 region has the DNA TGTGCCAGCAGCCCGAGCGGGAGCTACACCGGGGAGCTGTTTTTT.

This clone has ten or more counts. The chain is built from TRBV11-3 and TRBJ2-7; unclear D gene. The ends were cut back, 2 bases at V and 5 bases at J, with 13 bases in the middle. The CDR3 length is 14 residues. Germline CDR1 and CDR2: SGHNT and YENEEA. CDR3 in amino acids: CASSLSPPGHEQYF. The CDR3 nucleotides read TGTGCCAGCAGCTTATCCCCCCCGGGCCACGAGCAGTACTTC.

This clone was recorded a few times. This sequence joins TRBV28 and TRBJ1-2; TRBD1 might be the D (5 bases). The V gene's germline CDR1 is MDHEN and CDR2 SYDVKM. This CDR3 comprises 13 residues. V dropped 3 bases and J dropped 8 bases, with 13 bases sitting between them. CDR3 sequence: CASSLVSGKGYTF. The CDR3 coding sequence is TGTGCCAGCAGTTTGGTATCAGGGAAAGGCTACACCTTC.

The rearrangement links TRBV18 to TRBJ2-5; 10 nucleotides agree with TRBD2. This CDR3 contains 16 residues. Looked up from germline, CDR1 is KGHSH and CDR2 is LQKENI. With 0 bases clipped from V and 5 bases from J, the junction kept 6 bases outside the gene matches. This CDR3 reads CASSPPTSGFGETQYF. Here the CDR3 DNA reads TGTGCCAGCTCACCACCGACTAGCGGGTTCGGGGAGACCCAGTACTTC.

This clone has only a few counts. V gene TRBV2 combines with J gene TRBJ2-3; the D gene is possibly TRBD1 (5 bases). Germline V gene sequence: CDR1 SNHLY, CDR2 FYNNEI. Trimming shortened V by 6 bases and J by 1 base, and 5 bases separated the two germline ends. CDR3 length equals 12 residues. CDR3 in DNA: TGTGCCAGCAGGGGGCGCACAGATACGCAGTATTTT. Its protein is CASRGRTDTQYF.

The sample holds many counts of this clone. The chain couples TRBV11-3 to TRBJ1-1; no clear D gene. Germline V gene sequence: CDR1 SGHNT, CDR2 YENEEA. This CDR3 is built from 16 residues. Trimming stripped 5 bases from V and 0 bases from J, with 16 bases between. CDR3 sequence (DNA): TGTGCCAGCAGCCAAGTTGGTCCGGCCCTGAACACTGAAGCTTTCTTT. Translated: CASSQVGPALNTEAFF.

This clone occurred a few times. The chain has TRBV28 and TRBJ1-4, with D uncertain. The V gene lost 2 bases and the J gene lost 2 bases, with 6 bases spanning the gap. The CDR3 spans 14 residues. Germline V gene data show CDR1 as MDHEN and CDR2 as SYDVKM. The CDR3 protein is CASSLMETNEKLFF. The DNA for the CDR3 is TGTGCCAGCAGTTTAATGGAGACTAATGAAAAACTGTTTTTT.

The sample holds a few counts of this clone. The genes are TRBV7-6 and TRBJ2-2, with D possibly being TRBD1 (5 bases). Looked up from germline, CDR1 is SGHVS and CDR2 is FNYEAQ. V lost 5 bases and J lost 7, with 26 bases in between. CDR3 length equals 18 residues. The CDR3 loop reads CASSQESGRAGSSGELFF. The CDR3 DNA follows: TGTGCCAGCAGCCAAGAATCGGGCAGGGCAGGGTCGAGCGGGGAGCTGTTTTTT.

Many counts were recorded for this clone. The chain combines TRBV23-1 with TRBJ2-2, with D maybe TRBD2 (6 bases). TRBV23-1 is placed among ORFs of uncertain function. The CDR3 sequence is 13 residues long. With 6 bases removed from V and 6 bases from J, the gap between germline ends came to 11 bases. CDR3 amino acids: CASSFGGPGELFF. In nucleotides, the CDR3 is TGCGCCAGCAGCTTCGGGGGACCCGGGGAGCTGTTTTTT.

The V and J genes are TRBV7-8 and TRBJ2-2; no clear D. CDR1 and CDR2 from the germline V gene are SGHVS and FQNEAQ. Trimming removed 4 bases from V and 3 bases from J, with 6 bases in between. The CDR3 length is 13 residues. The CDR3 nucleotides read TGTGCCAGCAGCTCCCTTGACACCGGGGAGCTGTTTTTT. Protein product: CASSSLDTGELFF.

This clone is large (0.1 to 1%). The chain recombines TRBV6-8 with TRBJ1-1; possibly TRBD1 for D (5 bases). V was trimmed by 5 bases and J by 13 bases, leaving 17 bases between them. The germline gives CDR1 MNHGY, CDR2 SAAAGT. The CDR3 extends over 12 amino acids. Here the CDR3 reads CASSAPMGEDFF. The CDR3 bases are TGTGCCAGCAGTGCGCCCATGGGGGAGGATTTCTTT.

This chain joins TRBV11-1 and TRBJ2-5, with D tentatively TRBD2 (5 bases). Trimming pared 5 bases from V and 1 base from J, leaving 14 bases between. The CDR3 is 15 amino acids. Looked up from germline, CDR1 is SGHAT and CDR2 is FQDESV (reference sequence). The CDR3 loop is CASSASTAFQETQYF. Here the CDR3 DNA reads TGTGCCAGCAGCGCTAGCACTGCTTTCCAAGAGACCCAGTACTTC.

There are a few counts of this clone. The chain links TRBV4-1 to TRBJ2-7, with 9 nucleotides matching TRBD2. With V trimmed by 1 base and J by 7 bases, 11 bases remained unmatched. Germline V gives CDR1 MGHRA, CDR2 YSYEKL. There are 16 residues in the CDR3. CDR3 protein: CASSQVGGTSTSEQYF. Written as DNA, the CDR3 is TGCGCCAGCAGCCAAGTGGGCGGGACTAGCACTTCGGAGCAGTACTTC.

V gene TRBV12-1 combines with J gene TRBJ2-2; the table's D gene call, TRBD2, was not cross checked with the DNA. TRBV12-1 is an annotated pseudogene. The CDR3 sequence is 20 residues long. CDR3 nucleotides: TGTGCCAGCAGCTGCAGACTAGCGGGAGTTAATACGTGTAACACCGGGGAGCTGTTTTTT. Protein: CASSCRLAGVNTCNTGELFF.